A single sample gave rise to the 27 T cell receptor beta chains below, sequenced in a study of T cell responses to AZD1222 COVID-19 vaccine. Data came from immunoSEQ multiplex PCR; TCRdb stores just in-frame clones and leaves some out. The table has nearly 110,000 clones, approximately 92% seen once. The sample was peripheral blood, taken 28 days after the second AZD1222 dose. These receptors were collected from an adult who received the AZD1222 COVID-19 vaccine.

The V and J genes are TRBV4-3 and TRBJ2-7; D uncertain. The CDR3 covers 12 residues. The V gene lost 1 base and the J gene lost 4 bases, with 5 bases spanning the gap. Germline loops: CDR1 LGHNA, CDR2 YSLEER. The CDR3 DNA follows: TGCGCCAGCAGCCAAGTGCCGTACGAGCAGTACTTC. Amino acids: CASSQVPYEQYF.

As DNA, the CDR3 is TGTGCCAGCAGCCAAGTATCCACACCGAGTATGAACACTGAAGCTTTCTTT. Encoded protein: CASSQVSTPSMNTEAFF. The gene calls are TRBV3-1 (or the pseudogene TRBV3-2) and TRBJ1-1; the D is unclear. This CDR3 region has 17 residues. V was shortened by 1 base and J by 0 bases, with 15 bases between the two germline ends. The V gene's germline CDR1 is LGHDT and CDR2 YNNKEL (reference sequence).

CDR3 DNA sequence: TGTGCCTGGAGTGTCATCGGACAGTTATCGAACACTGAAGCTTTCTTT. This gives the protein CAWSVIGQLSNTEAFF. V usage is TRBV30 and J usage is TRBJ1-1; possibly TRBD1 for D (6 bases). There are 16 residues in the CDR3. The ends were cut back, 0 bases at V and 1 base at J, with 15 bases in the middle. Germline-derived CDR1 and CDR2 are GTSNPN and SVGIG (reference sequence).

The V call is TRBV30, the J call TRBJ2-7; D possibly matches TRBD1 or TRBD2 (5 bases each). The CDR3 is 13 residues long. The V and J ends lost 5 bases and 6 bases respectively, with 17 bases between them. Germline V gene sequence: CDR1 GTSNPN, CDR2 SVGIG (reference sequence). CDR3 sequence: CAWASGREGEQYF. In DNA, the CDR3 is TGTGCCTGGGCCTCGGGACGTGAGGGCGAGCAGTACTTC. Full variable domain (outside the CDR3, taken from reference TRBV30 and TRBJ2-7): SQTIHQWPATLVQPVGSPLSLECTVEGTSNPNLYWYRQAAGRGLQLLFYSVGIGQISSEVPQNLSASRPQDRQFILSSKKLLLSDSGFYLCAWASGREGEQYFGPGTRLTVT.

The chain joins TRBV30 to TRBJ1-5; 10 nucleotides match TRBD1. The CDR3 length is 13 residues. J gave up 6 bases and V 8 bases, and 7 bases lay outside the gene matches. Germline CDR1 and CDR2: GTSNPN and SVGIG (reference sequence). CDR3 bases: TGTGCCGGGGGACAGGGGTCGGGTCAGCCCCAGCATTTT. It yields the protein CAGGQGSGQPQHF.

The V and J genes are TRBV2 and TRBJ1-5; 9 bases are shared with TRBD1. Germline-derived CDR1 and CDR2 are SNHLY and FYNNEI. The CDR3 has 13 amino acids. V was pared by 9 bases and J by 7 bases, with 7 bases of the junction left unmatched. The CDR3 region has the DNA TGTGCCAGTACAGGGGGCGCGGGACAGCCCCAGCATTTT. It codes for CASTGGAGQPQHF. The whole variable domain, filled in from reference TRBV2 and TRBJ1-5, reads EPEVTQTPSHQVTQMGQEVILRCVPISNHLYFYWYRQILGQKVEFLVSFYNNEISEKSEIFDDQFSVERPDGSNFTLKIRSTKLEDSAMYFCASTGGAGQPQHFGDGTRLSIL.

This sequence joins TRBV18 and TRBJ1-1; D unresolved. Trimming took 3 bases from V and 1 from J, leaving 9 bases between them. Germline-derived CDR1 and CDR2 are KGHSH and LQKENI. The CDR3 spans 14 residues. The DNA of the CDR3 is TGTGCCAGCTCACCCTACACGGCGAACACTGAAGCTTTCTTT. As protein: CASSPYTANTEAFF. The whole variable domain, remainder taken from reference TRBV18 and TRBJ1-1, is NAGVMQNPRHLVRRRGQEARLRCSPMKGHSHVYWYRQLPEEGLKFMVYLQKENIIDESGMPKERFSAEFPKEGPSILRIQQVVRGDSAAYFCASSPYTANTEAFFGQGTRLTVV.

The genes are TRBV18 and TRBJ1-4; unclear D gene. The CDR3 is made up of 15 amino acids. Trimming left V 1 base short and J 0 bases short, with 6 bases between. Germline V gene data show CDR1 as KGHSH and CDR2 as LQKENI. In DNA form, the CDR3 reads TGTGCCAGCTCACCACGGGAGGCAACTAATGAAAAACTGTTTTTT. Its protein product is CASSPREATNEKLFF.

The rearrangement links TRBV18 to TRBJ1-5; D is unresolved. Germline CDR1 and CDR2: KGHSH and LQKENI. CDR3 length: 14 residues. The V end lost 3 bases, the J end lost 2 bases, and 8 bases lay between the germline ends. As DNA, the CDR3 is TGTGCCAGCTCACCGGGTATCGGCAATCAGCCCCAGCATTTT. Amino acids: CASSPGIGNQPQHF.

The CDR3 is CASSLFGGRGLAVYNEQFF. CDR3 coding DNA: TGTGCCAGCAGCTTATTTGGTGGTAGGGGACTAGCGGTATACAATGAGCAGTTCTTC. The V and J genes are TRBV7-3 and TRBJ2-1; 11 bases line up with TRBD2. CDR3 size: 19 residues. CDR1 SGHTA and CDR2 FQGTGA come from the germline V gene. V was pared by 2 bases and J by 4 bases, with 13 bases of the junction left unmatched.

This clone is large. The chain is built from TRBV27 and TRBJ1-6, with D possibly being TRBD1 (5 bases). With 2 bases removed from V and 4 bases from J, the gap between germline ends came to 18 bases. This CDR3 is 18 amino acids long. Germline assignment: CDR1 MNHEY and CDR2 SMNVEV (reference sequence). CDR3 loop: CASSLGDSLGGYNSPLHF. The CDR3 DNA reads as TGTGCCAGCAGTTTAGGGGACTCTCTTGGGGGATATAATTCACCCCTCCACTTT.

The chain employs TRBV12-3 or TRBV12-4 and TRBJ1-4; weak D call: TRBD1 (5 bases). Trimming left V 9 bases short and J 7 bases short, with 15 bases between. The CDR3 covers 13 residues. CDR3 bases: TGTGCCAGTGGGCGGCAGGGAGCTGAAAAACTGTTTTTT. This gives the protein CASGRQGAEKLFF.

This chain links TRBV19 with TRBJ1-1, with 7 bases lining up with TRBD1. V gave up 6 bases and J gave up 1 base; unmatched junction bases: 11. CDR1 and CDR2 from the germline V gene are LNHDA and SQIVND (reference sequence). This CDR3 spans 16 amino acids. CDR3 DNA: TGTGCCAGTAGGACGGATTCGACAGGGACGAACACTGAAGCTTTCTTT. Protein product: CASRTDSTGTNTEAFF.

This chain connects TRBV4-3 to TRBJ1-5; tentatively, D is TRBD1 (5 bases). Per the germline V gene, CDR1 is LGHNA and CDR2 is YSLEER. The V gene lost 3 bases and the J gene lost 7 bases, with 13 bases spanning the gap. This CDR3 is built from 14 residues. The CDR3 bases are TGCGCCAGCAGCCAGGACACATTGGGCCAGCCCCAGCATTTT. Its protein product is CASSQDTLGQPQHF.

The V call is TRBV5-1, the J call TRBJ1-2; 7 bases are shared with TRBD1. V dropped 2 bases and J dropped 6; count of bases not matched to a gene: 7. This CDR3 contains 14 residues. Germline V CDR1 and CDR2: SGHRS, YFSETQ. CDR3 protein: CASSLRQGSDGYTF. CDR3 DNA sequence: TGCGCCAGCAGCTTAAGACAGGGCAGCGATGGCTACACCTTC.

The chain couples TRBV5-1 to TRBJ1-6; D not resolved. The germline V gene has CDR1 SGHRS and CDR2 YFSETQ. The CDR3 sequence is 13 residues long. Deletions cut 4 bases from V and 7 bases from J, with 9 bases between. CDR3: CASSPRTNSPLHF. The CDR3 DNA reads TGCGCCAGCAGCCCAAGGACGAATTCACCCCTCCACTTT.

The rearrangement uses TRBV4-1 and TRBJ2-7, with 9 bases fitting TRBD1. Germline loops: CDR1 MGHRA, CDR2 YSYEKL. The CDR3 extends over 17 amino acids. V lost 0 bases and J lost 4; bases outside the gene matches: 10. The CDR3 nucleotides are TGCGCCAGCAGCCAAGATTTCGGACAGGGGTCCCGGTACGAGCAGTACTTC. It translates to CASSQDFGQGSRYEQYF.

This clone was counted once. This rearrangement joins TRBV24-1 to TRBJ2-1, with D unresolved. Germline-derived CDR1 and CDR2 are KGHDR and SFDVKD. V gave up 4 bases and J gave up 0 bases, with 9 bases separating them. The CDR3 has 15 amino acids. In DNA, the CDR3 is TGTGCCACCAGTGACTTCCGGGCCTCCTACAATGAGCAGTTCTTC. This translates into CATSDFRASYNEQFF.

The chain is built from TRBV19 and TRBJ1-5; the match to TRBD1 covers 9 bases. Germline V gene sequence: CDR1 LNHDA, CDR2 SQIVND (reference sequence). The junction had 6 bases not matched to a gene; V was cut back by 3 bases and J by 0 bases. The CDR3 sequence is 17 residues long. The CDR3 here is CASSIRGDRVSNQPQHF. The CDR3 region has the DNA TGTGCCAGTAGTATTAGAGGGGACAGGGTTAGCAATCAGCCCCAGCATTTT.

The rearrangement joins TRBV28 to TRBJ1-1; 7 nucleotides line up with TRBD1. The trim removed 6 bases at V and 1 base at J, leaving 11 bases unmatched. The germline gives CDR1 MDHEN, CDR2 SYDVKM. There are 16 residues in the CDR3. CDR3 nucleotides: TGTGCCAGCAGCCCGGGGGGGGGACAGCAGAACACTGAAGCTTTCTTT. Its protein is CASSPGGGQQNTEAFF.

This chain uses TRBV18 with TRBJ2-5, with 8 bases identical to TRBD2. The CDR3 sequence is 15 residues long. V trimming: 3 bases; J trimming: 2 bases; junction bases outside the gene matches: 5. Germline loops: CDR1 KGHSH, CDR2 LQKENI. The CDR3 spells CASSPPGGDQETQYF. For the CDR3, the DNA is TGTGCCAGCTCACCCCCGGGAGGGGATCAAGAGACCCAGTACTTC.

The J gene is TRBJ2-7, the V gene TRBV12-3 or TRBV12-4; 11 bases map to TRBD1. The CDR3 covers 13 residues. The junction had 5 bases not matched to a gene; V was cut back by 7 bases and J by 6 bases. CDR3: CASTRDRGSEQYF. CDR3 in DNA: TGTGCCAGCACCAGGGACAGGGGGTCCGAGCAGTACTTC.

This clone has only a few counts. V usage is TRBV5-1 and J usage is TRBJ2-1; 7 bases map to TRBD1. The CDR3 is 15 amino acids. Germline V gene data show CDR1 as SGHRS and CDR2 as YFSETQ. The J segment lost 5 bases and the V segment lost 0 bases, leaving 5 bases of the junction unmatched. The CDR3 protein is CASSLAGQPNNEQFF. The DNA for the CDR3 is TGCGCCAGCAGCTTGGCGGGACAGCCGAACAATGAGCAGTTCTTC.

V gene TRBV5-8 combines with J gene TRBJ1-6, with D perhaps TRBD1 (5 bases). With 0 bases removed from V and 10 bases from J, the gap between germline ends came to 11 bases. Per the germline V gene, CDR1 is SGHTS and CDR2 is YDEGEE. The CDR3 runs 14 residues. CDR3 region: CASSLARGYSPLHF. The CDR3 region has the DNA TGTGCCAGCAGCTTGGCAAGGGGATACTCACCCCTCCACTTT. Full variable domain (outside the CDR3, taken from reference TRBV5-8 and TRBJ1-6): EAGVTQSPTHLIKTRGQQATLRCSPISGHTSVYWYQQALGLGLQFLLWYDEGEERNRGNFPPRFSGRQFPNYSSELNVNALELEDSALYLCASSLARGYSPLHFGNGTRLTVT.

The chain combines TRBV18 with TRBJ2-2, with 10 positions matching TRBD2. Germline V gives CDR1 KGHSH, CDR2 LQKENI. After removal of 6 bases from V and 3 bases from J, the junction contained 1 base not matched to a gene. CDR3 length: 14 amino acids. In DNA form, the CDR3 reads TGTGCCAGCTCCCTAGCGGGAGACACCGGGGAGCTGTTTTTT. This sequence encodes CASSLAGDTGELFF.

This chain links TRBV6-5 with TRBJ2-7, with 10 positions matching TRBD1. CDR1 is MNHEY, CDR2 SVGAGI, per germline. The CDR3 has 13 amino acids. V trimming: 5 bases; J trimming: 7 bases; junction bases outside the gene matches: 5. The CDR3 DNA reads TGTGCCAGCAGTCCGGGACAGGGGTTTGAGCAGTACTTC. The encoded protein is CASSPGQGFEQYF.

CDR3 loop: CASSLKGDQPQHF. The CDR3 DNA is TGTGCCAGCAGCTTAAAGGGGGATCAGCCCCAGCATTTT. The V and J genes are TRBV7-9 and TRBJ1-5; D is possibly TRBD1 (6 bases). The germline V and J ends were trimmed by 2 bases and 5 bases, with 7 bases remaining between them. The CDR3 is 13 amino acids. The germline V gene encodes CDR1 SEHNR and CDR2 FQNEAQ (reference sequence).